This TCR beta chain was obtained from a study of cytomegalovirus exposure and HLA in healthy donors. Germline CDR1 SGHTA, CDR2 FQGNSA. The CDR3 is made up of 15 amino acids. The junction had 5 bases not matched to a gene; V was cut back by 4 bases and J by 3 bases. The study ran its PCR with 60 Vbeta and 13 Jbeta primers. TCRdb's table, derived via immunoSEQ multiplex PCR, lists solely in-frame clones and lacks some. The table includes about 150,000 clones, 85% to 90% detected once. Sequenced material: PBMCs. J is TRBJ2-7 and V is TRBV7-2; 11 nucleotides agree with TRBD2. The source of this sequence is a woman in her thirties in good health and CMV-seronegative. As DNA, the CDR3 is TGTGCCAGCAGCTATTTAGCGGGGGGGCTCTACGAGCAGTACTTC. Protein sequence: CASSYLAGGLYEQYF.